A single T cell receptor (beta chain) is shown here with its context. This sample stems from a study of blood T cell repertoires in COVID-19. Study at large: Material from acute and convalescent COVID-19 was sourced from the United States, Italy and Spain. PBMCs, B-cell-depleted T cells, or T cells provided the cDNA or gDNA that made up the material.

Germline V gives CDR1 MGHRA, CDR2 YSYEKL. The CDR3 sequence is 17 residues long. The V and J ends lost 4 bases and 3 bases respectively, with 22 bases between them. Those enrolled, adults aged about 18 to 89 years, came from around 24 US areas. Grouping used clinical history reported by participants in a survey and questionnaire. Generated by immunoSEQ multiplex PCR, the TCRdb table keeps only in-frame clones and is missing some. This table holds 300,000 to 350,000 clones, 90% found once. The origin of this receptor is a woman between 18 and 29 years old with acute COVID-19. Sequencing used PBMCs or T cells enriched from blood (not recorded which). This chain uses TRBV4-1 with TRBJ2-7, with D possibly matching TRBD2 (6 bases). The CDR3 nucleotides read TGCGCCAGCAGCCCAACTCCGGAGGGCATCCGCTACTACGAGCAGTACTTC. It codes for CASSPTPEGIRYYEQYF.